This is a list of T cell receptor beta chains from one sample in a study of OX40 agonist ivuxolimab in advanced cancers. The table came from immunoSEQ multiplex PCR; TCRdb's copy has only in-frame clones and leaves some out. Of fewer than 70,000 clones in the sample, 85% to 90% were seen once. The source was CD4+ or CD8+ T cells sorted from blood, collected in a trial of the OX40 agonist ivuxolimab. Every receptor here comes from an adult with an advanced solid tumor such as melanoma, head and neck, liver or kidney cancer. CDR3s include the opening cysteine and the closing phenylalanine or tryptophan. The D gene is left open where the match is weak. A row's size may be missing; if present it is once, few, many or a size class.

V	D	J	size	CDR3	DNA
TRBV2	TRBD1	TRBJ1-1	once	CASSRDRVNTEAFF	TGTGCCAGCAGTCGAGACAGGGTGAACACTGAAGCTTTCTTT
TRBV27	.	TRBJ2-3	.	CASSLLGAVSTDTQYF	TGTGCCAGCAGCCTCCTAGGGGCGGTGAGCACAGATACGCAGTATTTT
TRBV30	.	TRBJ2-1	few	CAWSGRAESSYNEQFF	TGTGCCTGGAGTGGCAGGGCTGAGAGCTCCTACAATGAGCAGTTCTTC
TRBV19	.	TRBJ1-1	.	CASTPFGVLRANTEAFF	TGTGCCAGTACCCCATTTGGGGTCCTCCGCGCGAACACTGAAGCTTTCTTT
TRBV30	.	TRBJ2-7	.	CAWSVGGGLSYEQYF	TGTGCCTGGAGTGTAGGGGGGGGCCTCTCCTACGAGCAGTACTTC
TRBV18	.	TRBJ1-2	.	CASSQGPLLYGYTF	TGTGCCAGCTCACAGGGGCCCTTACTCTATGGCTACACCTTC
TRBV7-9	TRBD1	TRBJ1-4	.	CASSLQTGRNEKLFF	TGTGCCAGCAGCTTACAGACAGGGCGTAATGAAAAACTGTTTTTT
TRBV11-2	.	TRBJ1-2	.	CASSQRTPAGHTF	TGTGCCAGCAGCCAAAGGACTCCTGCAGGCCACACCTTC
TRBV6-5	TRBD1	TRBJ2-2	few	CASSPQGAWTGELFF	TGTGCCAGCAGTCCACAGGGGGCGTGGACCGGGGAGCTGTTTTTT
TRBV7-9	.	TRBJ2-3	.	CASGTRATDTQYF	TGTGCCAGCGGGACTCGGGCCACAGATACGCAGTATTTT
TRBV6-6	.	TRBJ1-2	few	CASSYDSAGLYGYTF	TGTGCCAGCAGTTACGACTCAGCAGGGCTCTATGGCTACACCTTC
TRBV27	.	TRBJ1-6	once	CASSLEGWDSPLHF	TGTGCCAGCAGTTTAGAGGGGTGGGATTCACCCCTCCACTTT
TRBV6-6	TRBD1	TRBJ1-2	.	CASRKQGASNYGYTF	TGTGCCAGCAGAAAACAGGGGGCGAGTAACTATGGCTACACCTTC
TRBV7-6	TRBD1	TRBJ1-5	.	CASSLTGNSNQPQHF	TGTGCCAGCAGCTTGACAGGGAATAGCAATCAGCCCCAGCATTTT
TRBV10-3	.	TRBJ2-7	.	CAISDGGRSSYEQYF	TGTGCCATCAGTGATGGCGGGCGGAGCTCCTACGAGCAGTACTTC
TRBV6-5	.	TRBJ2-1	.	CASGTPGNYNEQFF	TGTGCCAGCGGGACGCCTGGGAACTACAATGAGCAGTTCTTC
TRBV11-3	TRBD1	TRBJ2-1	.	CASSYGTGGRGGYEQFF	TGTGCCAGCAGCTACGGGACAGGGGGCCGGGGGGGATATGAGCAGTTCTTC
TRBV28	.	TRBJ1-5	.	CASRLAGGGNQPQHF	TGTGCCAGCAGGCTTGCCGGGGGCGGGAATCAGCCCCAGCATTTT
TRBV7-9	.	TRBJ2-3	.	CASSQAGQETDTQYF	TGTGCCAGCAGCCAAGCGGGACAGGAGACAGATACGCAGTATTTT
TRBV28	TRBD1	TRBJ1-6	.	CASSLGPGQLLPLHF	TGTGCCAGCAGTTTAGGTCCGGGACAGTTGCTCCCCCTCCACTTT
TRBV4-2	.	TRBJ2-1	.	CASSSDKTVYNEQFF	TGTGCCAGCAGCTCGGACAAGACTGTCTACAATGAGCAGTTCTTC
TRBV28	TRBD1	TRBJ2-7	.	CASSFQGANTYEQYF	TGTGCCAGCAGTTTTCAGGGGGCGAATACCTACGAGCAGTACTTC
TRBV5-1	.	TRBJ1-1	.	CASSAGQRGTEAFF	TGCGCCAGCAGCGCCGGACAGAGGGGCACTGAAGCTTTCTTT
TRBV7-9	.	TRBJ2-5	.	CASSHLETQYF	TGTGCCAGCAGCCATCTGGAGACCCAGTACTTC
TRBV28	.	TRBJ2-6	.	CASSRRGQGANVLTF	TGTGCCAGCAGCCGTCGGGGGCAGGGGGCCAACGTCCTGACTTTC
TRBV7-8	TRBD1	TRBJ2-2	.	CASYATGDSTGELFF	TGTGCCAGCTACGCCACAGGGGACAGCACCGGGGAGCTGTTTTTT
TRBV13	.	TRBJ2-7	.	CASSFDGSYEQYF	TGTGCCAGCAGCTTTGACGGCTCCTACGAGCAGTACTTC
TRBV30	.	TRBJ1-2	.	CAWTTPDPRDYTF	TGTGCCTGGACTACCCCAGACCCCCGTGACTACACCTTC
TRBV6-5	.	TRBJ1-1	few	CASSYPGREAFF	TGTGCCAGCAGTTACCCAGGGCGTGAAGCTTTCTTT
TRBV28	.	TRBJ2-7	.	CASSFTGRPYEQYF	TGTGCCAGCAGTTTCACAGGCCGCCCCTACGAGCAGTACTTC
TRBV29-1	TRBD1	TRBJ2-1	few	CSVGTGFLGYNEQFF	TGCAGCGTGGGGACAGGGTTTTTAGGCTACAATGAGCAGTTCTTC
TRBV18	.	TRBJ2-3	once	CASSPIVGATDTQYF	TGTGCCAGCTCCCCGATAGTGGGGGCGACGGATACGCAGTATTTT
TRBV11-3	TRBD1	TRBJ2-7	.	CASSLAFGTGAYEQYF	TGTGCCAGCAGCTTAGCGTTCGGGACAGGGGCCTACGAGCAGTACTTC
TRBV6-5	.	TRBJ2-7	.	CASSYSPRLSDYEQYF	TGTGCCAGCAGTTACTCCCCCCGCCTTTCGGACTACGAGCAGTACTTC
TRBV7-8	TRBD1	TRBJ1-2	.	CASSPAGQGMGGYTF	TGTGCCAGCAGCCCGGCGGGACAGGGGATGGGAGGCTACACCTTC
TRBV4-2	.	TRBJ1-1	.	CASSQAGTQFRNTEAFF	TGTGCCAGCAGCCAGGCCGGGACACAATTCAGGAACACTGAAGCTTTCTTT
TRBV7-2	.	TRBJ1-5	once	CASSRQAGFQPQHF	TGTGCCAGCAGCCGACAGGCAGGGTTTCAGCCCCAGCATTTT
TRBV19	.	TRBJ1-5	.	CASSIGHTLFTDSNQPQHF	TGTGCCAGTAGTATAGGACACACTCTCTTCACCGATAGCAATCAGCCCCAGCATTTT
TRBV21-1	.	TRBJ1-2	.	CASSPVSGTGNYGYTF	TGTGCCAGCAGCCCCGTGTCAGGGACGGGCAACTATGGCTACACCTTC
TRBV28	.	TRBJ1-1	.	CASLRNTEAFF	TGTGCCAGCCTAAGGAACACTGAAGCTTTCTTT
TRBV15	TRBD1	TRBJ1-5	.	CATSREGTGARRPQHF	TGTGCCACCAGCAGAGAGGGGACAGGCGCGCGGCGACCCCAGCATTTT
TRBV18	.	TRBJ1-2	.	CASSPGILGGYGYTF	TGTGCCAGCTCACCTGGGATCCTAGGGGGCTATGGCTACACCTTC
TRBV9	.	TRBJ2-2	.	CASSPKPTGELFF	TGTGCCAGCAGCCCCAAACCGACCGGGGAGCTGTTTTTT
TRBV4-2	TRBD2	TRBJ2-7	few	CASSQPSGAYEQYF	TGTGCCAGCAGCCAACCTAGCGGGGCGTACGAGCAGTACTTC
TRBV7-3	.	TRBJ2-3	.	CASSLIGGASTDTQYF	TGTGCCAGCAGCTTAATCGGGGGCGCTAGCACAGATACGCAGTATTTT
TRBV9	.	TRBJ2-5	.	CASGPLVADIRGETQYF	TGTGCCAGCGGACCTCTCGTAGCTGATATCCGGGGGGAGACCCAGTACTTC
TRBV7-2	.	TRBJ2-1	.	CASSLGQGGGYNEQFF	TGTGCCAGCAGCTTAGGTCAGGGTGGCGGCTACAATGAGCAGTTCTTC
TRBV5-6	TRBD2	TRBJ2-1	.	CASSPSGRAPSEQFF	TGTGCCAGCAGCCCTAGCGGGAGGGCCCCTAGTGAGCAGTTCTTC
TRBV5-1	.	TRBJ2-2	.	CASSFVGGNTGELFF	TGCGCCAGCAGCTTCGTAGGGGGTAACACCGGGGAGCTGTTTTTT
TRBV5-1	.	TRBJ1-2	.	CASSLFSDVNYGYTF	TGCGCCAGCAGCTTATTTTCAGATGTAAACTATGGCTACACCTTC
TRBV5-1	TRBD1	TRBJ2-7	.	CASSLVSDRGMGYEQYF	TGCGCCAGCAGCTTGGTGTCGGACAGGGGTATGGGTTACGAGCAGTACTTC
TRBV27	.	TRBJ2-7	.	CASSYPYEQYF	TGTGCCAGCAGCTACCCCTACGAGCAGTACTTC
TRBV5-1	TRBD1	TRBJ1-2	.	CASSAGTGLHGYTF	TGCGCCAGCAGCGCAGGGACAGGGCTACATGGCTACACCTTC
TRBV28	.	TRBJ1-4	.	CASREQGWDNEKLFF	TGTGCCAGCAGGGAACAGGGTTGGGATAATGAAAAACTGTTTTTT
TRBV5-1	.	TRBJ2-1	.	CASSLEGSSYNEQFF	TGCGCCAGCAGCTTGGAGGGTAGCTCCTACAATGAGCAGTTCTTC
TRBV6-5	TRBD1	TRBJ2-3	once	CASSRGQGGADTQYF	TGTGCCAGCAGTCGTGGACAGGGGGGGGCAGATACGCAGTATTTT
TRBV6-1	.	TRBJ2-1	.	CASSEWGGRGDEQFF	TGTGCCAGCAGTGAATGGGGGGGGCGCGGCGATGAGCAGTTCTTC
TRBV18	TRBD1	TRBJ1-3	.	CASSINRGESGNTIYF	TGTGCCAGCTCAATCAACAGGGGGGAGTCTGGAAACACCATATATTTT
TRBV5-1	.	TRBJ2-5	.	CASSLAKETQYF	TGCGCCAGCAGCTTGGCCAAAGAGACCCAGTACTTC